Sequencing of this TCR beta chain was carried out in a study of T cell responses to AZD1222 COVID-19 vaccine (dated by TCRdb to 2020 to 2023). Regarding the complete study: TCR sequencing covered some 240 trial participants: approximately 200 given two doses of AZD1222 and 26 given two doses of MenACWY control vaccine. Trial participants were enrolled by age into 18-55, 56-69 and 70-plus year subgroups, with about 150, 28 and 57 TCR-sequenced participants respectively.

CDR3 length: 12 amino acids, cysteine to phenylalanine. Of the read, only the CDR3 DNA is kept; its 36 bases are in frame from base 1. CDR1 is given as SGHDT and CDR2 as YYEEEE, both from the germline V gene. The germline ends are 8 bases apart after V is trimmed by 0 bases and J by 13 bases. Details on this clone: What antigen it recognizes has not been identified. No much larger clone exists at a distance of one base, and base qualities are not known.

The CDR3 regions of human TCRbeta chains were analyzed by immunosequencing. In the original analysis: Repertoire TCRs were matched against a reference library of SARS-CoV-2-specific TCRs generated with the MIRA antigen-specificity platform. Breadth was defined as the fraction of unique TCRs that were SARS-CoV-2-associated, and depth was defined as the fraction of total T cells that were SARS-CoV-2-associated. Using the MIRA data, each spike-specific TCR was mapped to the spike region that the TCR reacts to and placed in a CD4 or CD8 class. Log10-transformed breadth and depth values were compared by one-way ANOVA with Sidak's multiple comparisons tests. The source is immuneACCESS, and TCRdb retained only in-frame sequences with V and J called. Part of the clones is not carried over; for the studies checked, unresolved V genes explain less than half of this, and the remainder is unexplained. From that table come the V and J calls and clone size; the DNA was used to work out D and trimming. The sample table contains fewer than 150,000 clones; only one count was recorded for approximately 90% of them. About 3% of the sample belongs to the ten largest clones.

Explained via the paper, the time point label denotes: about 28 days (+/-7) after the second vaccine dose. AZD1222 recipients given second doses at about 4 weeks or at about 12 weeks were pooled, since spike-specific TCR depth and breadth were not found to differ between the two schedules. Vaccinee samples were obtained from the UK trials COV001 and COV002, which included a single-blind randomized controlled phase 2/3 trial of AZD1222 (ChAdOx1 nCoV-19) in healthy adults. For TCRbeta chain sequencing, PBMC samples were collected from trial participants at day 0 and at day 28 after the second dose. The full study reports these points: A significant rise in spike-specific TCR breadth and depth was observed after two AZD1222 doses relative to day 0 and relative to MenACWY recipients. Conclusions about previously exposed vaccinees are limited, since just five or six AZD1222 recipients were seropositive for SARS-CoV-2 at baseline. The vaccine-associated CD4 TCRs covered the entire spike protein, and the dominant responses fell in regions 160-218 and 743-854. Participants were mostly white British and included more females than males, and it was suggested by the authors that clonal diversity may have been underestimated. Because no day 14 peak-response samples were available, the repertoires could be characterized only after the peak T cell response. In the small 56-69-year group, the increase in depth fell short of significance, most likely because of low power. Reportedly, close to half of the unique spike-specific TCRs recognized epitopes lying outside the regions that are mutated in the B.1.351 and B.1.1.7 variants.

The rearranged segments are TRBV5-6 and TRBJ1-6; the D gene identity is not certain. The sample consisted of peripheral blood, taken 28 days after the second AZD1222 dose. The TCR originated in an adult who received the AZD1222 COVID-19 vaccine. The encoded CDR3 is CASSLGTPPLHF. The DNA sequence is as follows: TGTGCCAGCAGCTTGGGAACGCCTCCCCTCCACTTT. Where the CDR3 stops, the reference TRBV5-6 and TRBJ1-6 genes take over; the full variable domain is DAGVTQSPTHLIKTRGQQVTLRCSPKSGHDTVSWYQQALGQGPQFIFQYYEEEERQRGNFPDRFSGHQFPNYSSELNVNALLLGDSALYLCASSLGTPPLHFGNGTRLTVT.